This T cell receptor beta chain was identified in a study of cytomegalovirus exposure and HLA in healthy donors (dated by TCRdb to 2016 to 2017). Turning to the overall study: An earlier analysis of several hundred of the donors reported 276 Gb of sequence data and roughly 120 million unique TCR beta sequences obtained from approximately 180 million T cells. An early release that covered more than 550 HLA-typed donors contained about 300 gigabases of sequencing data and around 85 million unique TCR sequences. Among the roughly 400 genotyped donors, approximately 81% belonged to the genetic ancestry cluster associated with self-reported Caucasian donors. The study was designed to test whether signatures of past pathogen exposure could be identified by cataloging public T cell receptors. The study used immunosequencing to profile the T cell repertoires of under 700 subjects and linked those repertoires to cytomegalovirus serostatus. Besides the first cohort of roughly 700 subjects, a separate validation cohort made up of 90 to 150 different subjects was used. To predict cytomegalovirus infection status, the study combined high-throughput TCR immunosequencing, statistical association of individual TCRs with disease status, and machine learning. A later analysis re-examined previously published TCR beta repertoires from 600 to 700 donors and added high-resolution HLA genotyping to investigate patterns of TCR occurrence. The later analysis used no new phenotypic data to find candidate immune exposures, relying instead on TCR beta sequences and their occurrence across donors. In an earlier analysis of a few hundred of the donors, high-throughput TCR beta sequencing was used to judge whether each TCR beta V gene segment behaved as functional or pseudogenic. Alongside the repertoire data, information on donor age, sex, ethnicity and CMV serostatus was compiled. In a later genetic analysis, genome-wide SNP genotypes for 398 of the 666 donors were used, and that subset was treated as a discovery cohort. All discovery cohort repertoires had been generated on a single sequencing platform. Class I and class II HLA loci were covered by the typing at four-digit resolution. The number of typed donors differed by locus: about 620-640 for A, B, C, DRB1 and DQB1; approximately 530 for DQA1; around 610 for DPA1; and 400 to 480 for DPB1. Because of strong linkage in the cohort, five DR-DQ haplotypes were treated as single units for association and clustering. On average, roughly 200,000 unique TCR beta nucleotide sequences were sequenced per donor among more than 350 genotyped donors of the cohort, with roughly 18% of those sequences being non-productive. The study at large found these results: Compared with the roughly 700-donor mean, donors in an Asian-associated ancestry cluster had fewer N-insertions in productive TCRs, according to a later genetic analysis. A further reported finding was that TCR beta sequences accurately predicted the HLA-A and HLA-B alleles for most subjects in the first cohort. Roughly uniform sequencing depth across donors was assumed in presence/absence analyses, although this assumption may not hold. CMV serostatus was the only immune exposure information available for the cohort. It was suggested by the authors that the approach could potentially be generalized to other disease states and immunological phenotypes. A later genetic analysis associated a missense DCLRE1C variant with V-gene and J-gene trimming of TCR beta chains, and an independent cohort replicated the association. Because HLA typing was unavailable for some donors at each locus, only the typed subset was used in association tests. In an earlier analysis of around 500 of the donors, most TCR beta V segments appeared in productive rearrangements about 87% or about 30% of the time, broadly matching IMGT annotations. Some IMGT-functional V segments, including TRBV6-2 and TRBV6-3, could not be told apart with the 87-base-pair reads, so those segments were excluded. The earlier analysis of some 540 of the donors excluded roughly 17 rarely observed V segments, including chromosome 9 orphons, because counts were too low. A later analysis associated 16,951 TCR beta sequences with specific HLA alleles at a false discovery rate of 0.05. In a later analysis, most CMV-associated TCR beta chains were found to appear HLA-restricted, with HLA associations seemingly driven largely by CMV exposure. When HLA alleles, especially DR and DQ, strongly co-occurred, TCR associations were difficult to assign to individual alleles. The study gave a list of some 150 TCR beta chains associated with cytomegalovirus. A later analysis reported that several top co-occurrence clusters appeared linked to parvovirus B19, influenza, CMV and Epstein-Barr virus. In a later analysis, TCR association rates were found to vary across HLA loci, with the most associated TCRs seen for DRB1 alleles and the fewest for HLA-C alleles. Linkage disequilibrium might explain the correlated functional status among segregating V segments, but an unknown experimental factor could not be ruled out. The classifier was reported to diagnose cytomegalovirus status with high specificity and sensitivity in both the original cohort and the validation cohort. Most TCR sequences were observed very rarely across donors, whereas some public TCRs were present in many individuals. In a later analysis, HLA-associated TCR beta chains showed more clonal expansion and lower generation probabilities than non-associated chains that were equally common. In this cohort, only TCR beta chains were sequenced, and detectable features were limited by the absence of alpha or paired-chain data. Three of the identified cytomegalovirus-associated TCR beta chains were confirmed in vitro to be specific for cytomegalovirus antigens. A cluster of highly shared sequence variants was judged likely to be a technical artifact of the sequencing pipeline.

The cohort consisted of 666 healthy bone marrow donors. At the time of sampling, all cohort members were nominally healthy, though unrecorded immune exposures were likely present. The donor tested CMV seronegative and was one of the 352 seronegative cohort members. Each donor provided a peripheral blood sample, and peripheral blood mononuclear cells were used for TCR beta sequencing. The Qiagen DNeasy Blood Extraction Kit was used to extract genomic DNA from the blood cell samples. From the cysteine up to the phenylalanine, the CDR3 has a length of 11 residues. The CDR3 DNA has 33 bases and is translated from base 1. The V and J ends are trimmed by 8 bases and 5 bases, leaving 12 bases between them. Looking up the germline V gene yields CDR1 SQVTM and CDR2 ANQGSEA. Concerning this clone itself: There is no known antigen for this receptor. Base qualities are not recorded, but no much larger clone differs from it by a single base.

The library was prepared using the immunoSEQ multiplex PCR assay. For the multiplex PCR, a mixture combining 60 forward primers for TCR Vbeta segments and 13 reverse primers for TCR Jbeta segments was used. A multiplex PCR assay on genomic DNA amplified the CDR3 region of rearranged TCR beta genes. On the Illumina HiSeq System, the amplified TCR beta libraries were sequenced as 87-base-pair reads. On the study's bioinformatics: A later analysis counted 65 million to 90 million unique TCR beta chains across the 550 to 750 repertoires, and some 11 million of these chains were shared by at least two donors. Raw reads were error-corrected and collapsed into unique sequences with a nearest-neighbor algorithm that merged closely related sequences to remove PCR and sequencing errors. CDR3 sequences were aligned to IMGT reference sequences to assign V, D and J gene segments. For a sequence to be retained, at least a six-nucleotide match to both a V gene segment and a J gene segment was required. A rearrangement was called productive if the CDR3 had no stop codons and remained in frame with V and J, and every other rearrangement was called non-productive. Following IMGT convention, CDR3 was defined as the stretch from the second conserved V-encoded cysteine to the conserved J-encoded phenylalanine. The earlier analysis of around 640 of the donors excluded sequences that lacked an unambiguous match to a single V gene segment. An earlier analysis of 587 of the donors classified V segments as functional when productive rearrangements were above 56.7% and as segregating when the standard deviation between donors was above 5%. A statistical classification framework was built for diagnosing cytomegalovirus status from the catalog of TCR beta chain sequences. In a later analysis, V and J genes were assigned by comparing TCR nucleotide sequences against IMGT/GENE-DB human TR gene sequences. Using the TCRdist pipeline, a later analysis assigned CDR3 sequences along with most-parsimonious VDJ recombination scenarios. In a later analysis, every TCR beta chain was defined by the combination of its CDR3 amino acid sequence and its V-gene family, and reads without a unique V-gene family were dropped. To address suspected cross-contamination and a sequencing artifact, a later analysis removed 550 to 750 highly shared, low-generation-probability nucleotide sequences. A later analysis calculated a clonal expansion index for each public chain from normalized within-repertoire ranks of inferred template counts. A later analysis computed generation probabilities with a VDJ recombination model fitted to out-of-frame rearrangements, and checked the results against IGoR. Hypergeometric tests were used in a later analysis to score TCR-TCR, TCR-HLA and TCR-CMV co-occurrence, with a repertoire-size bias correction applied to the TCR pairs. In a later analysis, false discovery rates were estimated by permuting HLA or CMV assignments 20 times. A later analysis grouped co-occurring TCRs with DBSCAN, adding TCRdist sequence similarity when clustering within HLA-allele-positive subsets. Repertoires with fewer than 30,000 or more than 120,000 public chains were left out of co-occurrence clustering, as were five repertoires with anomalous nucleotide sharing. The source is immuneACCESS, and TCRdb retained only in-frame sequences with V and J called. Part of the clones is not carried over; for the studies checked, unresolved V genes explain less than half of this, and the remainder is unexplained. V and J calls and clone size are those listed in that table; D and trimming were worked out from the DNA. This sample gives over 150,000 clones in total; around 80% of them show up just once. The top ten constitute around 1.9% of the sample.

This sequence uses TRBV29-1 and TRBJ1-1; TRBD1 is perhaps the D gene, given 5 matching bases. Sequencing was carried out using PBMCs. The receptor's source is a man between 40 and 49 years old in good health and CMV-seronegative. The CDR3 amino acid sequence is: CSSGKGTEAFF. The bases read TGCAGCTCAGGAAAGGGGACTGAAGCTTTCTTT.